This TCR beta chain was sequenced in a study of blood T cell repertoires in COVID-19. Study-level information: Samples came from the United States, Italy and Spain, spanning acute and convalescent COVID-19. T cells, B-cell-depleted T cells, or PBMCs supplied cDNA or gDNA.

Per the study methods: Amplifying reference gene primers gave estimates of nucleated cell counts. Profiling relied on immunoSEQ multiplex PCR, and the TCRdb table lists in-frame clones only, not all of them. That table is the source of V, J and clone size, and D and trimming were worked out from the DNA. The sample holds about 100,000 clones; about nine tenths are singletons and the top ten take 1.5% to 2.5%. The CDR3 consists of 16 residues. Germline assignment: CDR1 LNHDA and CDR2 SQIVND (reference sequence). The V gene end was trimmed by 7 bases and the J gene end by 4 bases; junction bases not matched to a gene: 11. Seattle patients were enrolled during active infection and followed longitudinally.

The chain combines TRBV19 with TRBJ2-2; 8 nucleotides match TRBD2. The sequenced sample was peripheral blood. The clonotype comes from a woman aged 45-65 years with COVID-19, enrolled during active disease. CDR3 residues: CASTPGLAWGTGELFF. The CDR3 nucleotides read TGTGCCAGTACCCCTGGACTAGCTTGGGGCACCGGGGAGCTGTTTTTT.